The 28 T cell receptor beta chains presented below share a single source sample, sequenced in a study of cytomegalovirus exposure and HLA in healthy donors (dated by TCRdb to 2015 to 2018). The library was produced with the immunoSEQ multiplex PCR assay. The multiplex PCR relied on a mix of 60 forward primers for TCR Vbeta segments and 13 reverse primers for TCR Jbeta segments. The table was pulled from immuneACCESS by TCRdb, which kept in-frame rearrangements only. Such tables lose some clones; where checked, under half of the loss comes from unresolved V genes, and the rest has no known cause. The sample yields under 150,000 clones; approximately 80% were counted once. Around 2.5% of the sample is in the top ten clones. The sequenced sample was PBMCs. The source is a man between 50 and 59 years old in good health and CMV-seronegative.

V usage is TRBV5-1 and J usage is TRBJ2-5; unclear D gene. The germline V and J ends were trimmed by 0 bases and 5 bases, with 11 bases remaining between them. Germline CDR1 and CDR2: SGHRS and YFSETQ. This CDR3 has 14 amino acids. The CDR3 sequence: CASSLAARRETQYF. CDR3 DNA sequence: TGCGCCAGCAGCTTGGCGGCGAGGCGGGAGACCCAGTACTTC.

This rearrangement joins TRBV4-1 to TRBJ1-4; TRBD1 aligns across 9 bases. The V gene end was trimmed by 1 base and the J gene end by 5 bases; junction bases not matched to a gene: 2. Germline loops: CDR1 MGHRA, CDR2 YSYEKL. The CDR3 spans 15 residues. The CDR3 sequence: CASSQAGTGNEKLFF. CDR3 nucleotides: TGCGCCAGCAGCCAAGCGGGGACAGGGAATGAAAAACTGTTTTTT.

V is TRBV25-1 and J is TRBJ1-2; D is ambiguous. Trimming pared 0 bases from V and 8 bases from J, leaving 16 bases between. CDR3 length equals 15 residues. Germline lookup yields CDR1 MGHDK and CDR2 SYGVNS. The CDR3 coding sequence is TGTGCCAGCAGTGAATACGGAGGTGATTTTAGGGGCTACACCTTC. Protein: CASSEYGGDFRGYTF.

The V gene is TRBV27, the J gene TRBJ2-1; 7 bases are shared with TRBD1. The CDR3 totals 16 residues. Germline V CDR1 and CDR2: MNHEY, SMNVEV (reference sequence). The V and J ends lost 0 bases and 6 bases, in that order; junction bases with no gene match: 8. CDR3 bases: TGTGCCAGCAGTTTATCGGGGGCAGGGGGAAGCAATGAGCAGTTCTTC. It encodes CASSLSGAGGSNEQFF.

The chain's CDR3 is CASSVGQGSAYEQYF. The CDR3 DNA sequence: TGTGCCAGCAGCGTAGGGCAGGGAAGTGCCTACGAGCAGTACTTC. This chain joins TRBV9 and TRBJ2-7; D might be TRBD1 (5 bases). Trimming cost V 0 bases and J 2 bases, with 12 bases left between them. Germline CDR1 and CDR2: SGDLS and YYNGEE. The CDR3 is 15 residues long. The complete variable domain, with remaining parts taken from reference TRBV9 and TRBJ2-7, reads DSGVTQTPKHLITATGQRVTLRCSPRSGDLSVYWYQQSLDQGLQFLIQYYNGEERAKGNILERFSAQQFPDLHSELNLSSLELGDSALYFCASSVGQGSAYEQYFGPGTRLTVT.

This sequence joins TRBV5-1 and TRBJ1-2, with 7 bases that match TRBD1. Losses at the gene ends were 5 bases for V and 4 bases for J; bases not matched to a gene: 11. The CDR3 is 15 residues long. The V gene's germline CDR1 is SGHRS and CDR2 YFSETQ. Written as DNA, the CDR3 is TGCGCCAGCAGGCTGACAGGGAATGGCCCCTATGGCTACACCTTC. Translating gives CASRLTGNGPYGYTF.

The CDR3 bases are TGTGCCAGCAGCTTCGACAGGAACTCTAACTATGGCTACACCTTC. It specifies CASSFDRNSNYGYTF. This chain joins TRBV7-2 and TRBJ1-2, with D perhaps TRBD1 (6 bases). The germline V gene encodes CDR1 SGHTA and CDR2 FQGNSA. CDR3 length: 15 residues. V lost 3 bases, J lost 0 bases, and 11 bases lay in between.

The chain is built from TRBV28 and TRBJ2-2; the D gene is possibly TRBD2 (5 bases). V was trimmed by 4 bases and J by 6 bases, leaving 18 bases between them. The CDR3 is 16 residues long. Germline V gene sequence: CDR1 MDHEN, CDR2 SYDVKM. DNA of the CDR3: TGTGCCAGCAGTTCCCCGGACGGGGAAGGTGCCGGGGAGCTGTTTTTT. It specifies CASSSPDGEGAGELFF.

CDR3 amino acids: CASSRLKLDNYGYTF. CDR3 bases: TGTGCCAGTAGTAGGCTAAAACTAGATAACTATGGCTACACCTTC. The V and J genes are TRBV19 and TRBJ1-2; D ambiguous. The CDR3 is 15 amino acids. The germline V gene has CDR1 LNHDA and CDR2 SQIVND (reference sequence). Trimming removed 4 bases at V and 1 base at J, with 13 bases between.

The V and J genes are TRBV28 and TRBJ2-7; 7 positions match TRBD1. Unmatched junction bases numbered 11, after V lost 9 bases and J lost 3 bases. Germline V gene lookup returns CDR1 MDHEN and CDR2 SYDVKM. The CDR3 covers 14 residues. Here the CDR3 reads CASIRDSWNYEQYF. The CDR3 DNA reads TGTGCCAGTATAAGGGACAGTTGGAACTACGAGCAGTACTTC.

The chain combines TRBV6-4 with TRBJ2-5; 10 bases fit TRBD1. The DNA end is more similar to TRBJ2-7, so the J call may be wrong. There are 13 residues in the CDR3. Germline V gene sequence: CDR1 MRHNA, CDR2 SNTAGT. The CDR3 DNA is TGTGCCAGCAGCCGGGACAGGGGATACGAGCAGTACTTC. It is translated as CASSRDRGYEQYF.

The chain couples TRBV7-9 to TRBJ2-7; D is unresolved. V dropped 0 bases and J dropped 7 bases, with 7 bases sitting between them. The CDR3 is 12 residues long. Germline loops: CDR1 SEHNR, CDR2 FQNEAQ (reference sequence). The CDR3 protein is CASSLAPVEQYF. In nucleotides, the CDR3 is TGTGCCAGCAGCTTAGCGCCGGTTGAGCAGTACTTC.

The chain couples TRBV11-1 to TRBJ2-1; 9 bases are shared with TRBD2. Germline CDR1 and CDR2: SGHAT and FQDESV (reference sequence). Losses at the gene ends were 2 bases for V and 2 bases for J; bases not matched to a gene: 4. The CDR3 length is 16 residues. The CDR3 spells CASSLPTSGPYNEQFF. CDR3 nucleotides: TGTGCCAGCAGCTTACCAACTAGCGGGCCCTACAATGAGCAGTTCTTC.

V gene TRBV12-5 combines with J gene TRBJ2-3, with 14 bases that match TRBD2. Germline-derived CDR1 and CDR2 are LGHNT and FRNRAP. The V segment lost 6 bases and the J segment 2 bases; nucleotides outside the gene matches: 7. This CDR3 is built from 17 residues. The DNA for the CDR3 is TGTGCTAGTGGAACCGGACTAGCGGGGGGCAACACAGATACGCAGTATTTT. Protein: CASGTGLAGGNTDTQYF.

The sample holds a few counts of this clone. The chain has TRBV6-6 and TRBJ1-5; no firm D call. V was clipped by 2 bases and J by 7 bases, with 15 bases between them. The CDR3 has 15 amino acids. CDR1 is MNHNY, CDR2 SVGAGI, per germline (reference sequence). The CDR3 loop reads CASSYQSLPEQPQHF. CDR3 DNA: TGTGCCAGCAGTTACCAAAGTCTACCCGAACAGCCCCAGCATTTT.

The rearrangement joins TRBV11-2 to TRBJ1-1; 10 bases line up with TRBD1. CDR1 and CDR2 (germline): SGHAT, FQNNGV. CDR3 length: 19 residues. The junction had 16 bases not matched to a gene; V was cut back by 5 bases and J by 1 base. The DNA of the CDR3 is TGTGCCAGCAGCCGATTAGACAGGGGGCGCGGGAAGGGGAACACTGAAGCTTTCTTT. It yields the protein CASSRLDRGRGKGNTEAFF. Based on the CDR3 plus reference TRBV11-2 and TRBJ1-1, the full variable domain is EAGVAQSPRYKIIEKRQSVAFWCNPISGHATLYWYQQILGQGPKLLIQFQNNGVVDDSQLPKDRFSAERLKGVDSTLKIQPAKLEDSAVYLCASSRLDRGRGKGNTEAFFGQGTRLTVV.

This chain uses TRBV28 with TRBJ1-1, with 10 bases matching TRBD1. Germline values: CDR1 MDHEN, CDR2 SYDVKM. Trimming took 4 bases from V and 1 from J; bases not matched to a gene: 3. The CDR3 is made up of 15 amino acids. In nucleotides, the CDR3 is TGTGCCAGCAGTTCCCGGACAGGGGGGAACACTGAAGCTTTCTTT. This sequence encodes CASSSRTGGNTEAFF.

The chain links TRBV18 to TRBJ1-3; weak D call: TRBD1 (6 bases). V lost 0 bases to trimming and J lost 3 bases, with 6 bases between them. CDR1 is KGHSH, CDR2 LQKENI, per germline. This CDR3 region has 14 residues. The CDR3: CASSPPQGGNTIYF. The CDR3 region has the DNA TGTGCCAGCTCACCACCACAGGGTGGAAACACCATATATTTT.

V usage is TRBV28 and J usage is TRBJ1-4; TRBD1 is a possible D gene (6 bases). Germline-derived CDR1 and CDR2 are MDHEN and SYDVKM. CDR3 length: 16 residues. V shed 6 bases and J shed 0 bases, with 14 bases lying between them. In DNA, the CDR3 is TGTGCCAGCAGCCGGGACACCATAGCAACTAATGAAAAACTGTTTTTT. Residues: CASSRDTIATNEKLFF.

This clone was observed a single time. The CDR3 bases are TGTGCCAGCAGTTCCGGACAGATCCTCACAGATACGCAGTATTTT. Protein product: CASSSGQILTDTQYF. The chain is built from TRBV6-5 and TRBJ2-3; tentatively, D is TRBD1 (6 bases). The CDR3 runs to 15 residues. Between the trimmed V and J ends, which lost 4 bases and 2 bases, there was a span of 13 bases. The germline gives CDR1 MNHEY, CDR2 SVGAGI.

This clone came up once. The CDR3 protein is CATKDGGAANIQYF. DNA of the CDR3: TGTGCCACCAAGGATGGGGGGGCCGCTAACATTCAGTACTTC. This chain joins TRBV19 and TRBJ2-4; D possibly corresponds to TRBD2 (7 bases). CDR3 length: 14 residues. Per the germline V gene, CDR1 is LNHDA and CDR2 is SQIVND (reference sequence). V lost 10 bases to trimming and J lost 7 bases, with 20 bases between them.

V gene TRBV30 combines with J gene TRBJ1-1, with 11 nucleotides matching TRBD1. J was trimmed by 4 bases and V by 2 bases; bases with no gene match: 3. The germline CDR1 and CDR2 sequences are GTSNPN and SVGIG (reference sequence). This CDR3 is 14 amino acids long. CDR3 residues: CAWSWGTGGTEAFF. The DNA of the CDR3 is TGTGCCTGGAGTTGGGGGACAGGGGGCACTGAAGCTTTCTTT.

The rearrangement uses TRBV6-1 and TRBJ2-5; weak D call: TRBD1 (6 bases). V lost 2 bases and J 5 bases, leaving 12 bases between the germline ends. Germline V gives CDR1 MNHNS, CDR2 SASEGT. The CDR3 sequence is 14 residues long. Here the CDR3 reads CASSEPDSGETQYF. The CDR3 DNA follows: TGTGCCAGCAGTGAACCGGACAGTGGGGAGACCCAGTACTTC.

The chain employs TRBV5-4 and TRBJ1-5; 10 bases map to TRBD1. CDR1 is SGHNT, CDR2 YYREEE, per germline (reference sequence). V lost 4 bases to trimming and J lost 5 bases; unmatched junction nucleotides: 3. This CDR3 has 14 amino acids. This CDR3 is CASSQGTGDQPQHF. The DNA of the CDR3 is TGTGCCAGCAGCCAAGGGACAGGGGATCAGCCCCAGCATTTT.

The chain employs TRBV12-5 and TRBJ1-1, with no clear D. Germline CDR1 is LGHNT and CDR2 is FRNRAP. This CDR3 has 14 residues. Trimming left V 1 base short and J 1 base short, with 7 bases between. The CDR3 protein is CASGLGLENTEAFF. The CDR3, as DNA: TGTGCTAGTGGTTTGGGCTTAGAGAACACTGAAGCTTTCTTT.

This clone was seen only a few times. V and J are TRBV6-5 and TRBJ1-1; D may be TRBD1 (5 bases). The V gene's germline CDR1 is MNHEY and CDR2 SVGAGI. V lost 0 bases to trimming and J lost 4 bases, with 9 bases between them. There are 14 residues in the CDR3. The CDR3 coding sequence is TGTGCCAGCAGTTACTCGAAGGGGCGCACTGAAGCTTTCTTT. Amino acid sequence: CASSYSKGRTEAFF.

The chain uses TRBV7-2 and TRBJ1-5, with D unresolved. Germline CDR1 SGHTA, CDR2 FQGNSA. This CDR3 spans 14 amino acids. V shed 1 base and J shed 3 bases, with 7 bases lying between them. CDR3 DNA sequence: TGTGCCAGCAGCTTAGACAGATTCAATCAGCCCCAGCATTTT. This sequence encodes CASSLDRFNQPQHF.

The chain joins TRBV9 to TRBJ2-5; D is possibly TRBD2 (6 bases). This CDR3 is 14 amino acids long. Trimming shortened V by 4 bases and J by 1 base, and 11 bases separated the two germline ends. Germline V gene lookup returns CDR1 SGDLS and CDR2 YYNGEE. The CDR3 region is CASSPGVTQETQYF. As DNA, the CDR3 is TGTGCCAGCAGCCCGGGAGTCACCCAAGAGACCCAGTACTTC. Supplemented by reference TRBV9 and TRBJ2-5, the full variable domain reads DSGVTQTPKHLITATGQRVTLRCSPRSGDLSVYWYQQSLDQGLQFLIQYYNGEERAKGNILERFSAQQFPDLHSELNLSSLELGDSALYFCASSPGVTQETQYFGPGTRLLVL.